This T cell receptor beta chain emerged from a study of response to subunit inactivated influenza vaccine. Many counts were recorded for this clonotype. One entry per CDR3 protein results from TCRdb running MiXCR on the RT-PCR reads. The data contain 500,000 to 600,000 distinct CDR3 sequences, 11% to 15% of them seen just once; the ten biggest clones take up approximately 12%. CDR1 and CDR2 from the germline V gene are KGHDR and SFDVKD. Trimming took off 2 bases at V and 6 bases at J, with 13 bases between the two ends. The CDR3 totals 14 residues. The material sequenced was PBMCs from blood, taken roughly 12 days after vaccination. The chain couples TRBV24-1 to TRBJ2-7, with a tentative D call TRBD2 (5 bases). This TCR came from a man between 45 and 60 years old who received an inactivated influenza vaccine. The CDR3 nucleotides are TGTGCCACCAGTGATTCACAGAATCTAGCCGAGCAGTACTTC. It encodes CATSDSQNLAEQYF.